The 10 T cell receptor beta chains presented below share a single source sample, sequenced in a study of neurological immune-mediated disorders. From the 5' RACE reads, TCRdb called clonotypes with MiXCR, one entry per CDR3 protein. The table has about 60,000 distinct CDR3 sequences, around 4.2% seen once. Sequencing was performed on PBMCs. The receptors originated from a man between 50 and 59 years old with multiple sclerosis.

This clonotype was observed at least ten times. The genes are TRBV20-1 and TRBJ1-2; D gene uncertain. The germline V gene has CDR1 DFQATT and CDR2 SNEGSKA (reference sequence). The V end lost 6 bases, the J end lost 7 bases, and 12 bases lay between the germline ends. The CDR3 runs 11 residues. The CDR3 DNA follows: TGCAGTGCGACTTTGGAAGGTGGCTACACCTTC. The encoded protein is CSATLEGGYTF.

This clonotype was observed at least ten times. The genes are TRBV20-1 and TRBJ1-2, with D maybe TRBD1 (5 bases). This CDR3 contains 18 residues. Germline loops: CDR1 DFQATT, CDR2 SNEGSKA (reference sequence). V was cut by 1 base and J by 5 bases, with 26 bases left in between. The DNA for the CDR3 is TGCAGTGCTAGAGGGGGACTACGATCTTACCGGGAGGGATATGGCTACACCTTC. It yields the protein CSARGGLRSYREGYGYTF.

This clonotype showed up just a few times. This chain uses TRBV24-1 with TRBJ2-3; 15 bases line up with TRBD2. Germline-derived CDR1 and CDR2 are KGHDR and SFDVKD. This CDR3 has 19 amino acids. J was trimmed by 5 bases and V by 0 bases; bases with no gene match: 8. The CDR3 nucleotides are TGTGCCACCAGTGATTTGACGCGGACTAGCGGGAGGGCCATAGATACGCAGTATTTT. This gives the protein CATSDLTRTSGRAIDTQYF.

The CDR3 DNA reads TGCAGTGCTCTGCAGGCTGAGGGGTACGAGCAGTACTTC. It encodes CSALQAEGYEQYF. The rearrangement joins TRBV20-1 to TRBJ2-7, with D perhaps assigned TRBD1 or TRBD2 (5 bases each). CDR1 and CDR2 (germline): DFQATT, SNEGSKA (reference sequence). V gave up 5 bases and J gave up 4 bases, with 15 bases separating them. The CDR3 is 13 residues long.

At least ten counts were recorded for this clonotype. CDR3 amino acids: CASSYDNYEQYF. In nucleotides, the CDR3 is TGCGCCAGCAGCTACGACAACTACGAGCAGTACTTC. The chain carries TRBV5-1 and TRBJ2-7; D is unclear. This CDR3 comprises 12 residues. Per the germline V gene, CDR1 is SGHRS and CDR2 is YFSETQ. Trimming took off 3 bases at V and 3 bases at J, with 7 bases between the two ends.

Ten or more counts support this clonotype. The J gene is TRBJ1-5, the V gene TRBV20-1; a weak D match, TRBD1 (5 bases). Trimming cost V 1 base and J 3 bases, with 13 bases left between them. Germline V gene sequence: CDR1 DFQATT, CDR2 SNEGSKA (reference sequence). The CDR3 extends over 15 amino acids. The CDR3 bases are TGCAGTGCTAGAGCAAAGCCAGGGAACAATCAGCCCCAGCATTTT. This gives the protein CSARAKPGNNQPQHF.

This clonotype was counted ten times or more. V is TRBV7-7 and J is TRBJ2-1; D uncertain. V was shortened by 1 base and J by 2 bases, with 9 bases between the two germline ends. Per germline, CDR1 SSHAT and CDR2 FNYEAQ (reference sequence). The CDR3 covers 15 residues. CDR3 nucleotide sequence: TGTGCCAGCAGCTTAGGCGCCTCGGCCTACAATGAGCAGTTCTTC. It translates to CASSLGASAYNEQFF.

This clonotype was detected ten times or more. CDR3 nucleotide sequence: TGCAGTGTTGGTACTGGGGCCAACGTCCTGACTTTC. Its translation is CSVGTGANVLTF. The rearrangement joins TRBV20-1 to TRBJ2-6, with unresolved D. CDR1 and CDR2 (germline): DFQATT, SNEGSKA (reference sequence). The ends were cut back, 7 bases at V and 2 bases at J, with 6 bases in the middle. This CDR3 spans 12 amino acids.

This clonotype was seen at least ten times. The V gene is TRBV4-1, the J gene TRBJ2-7; no firm D call. Germline V gene data show CDR1 as MGHRA and CDR2 as YSYEKL. This CDR3 has 16 amino acids. Trimming shortened V by 0 bases and J by 3 bases, and 15 bases separated the two germline ends. CDR3 nucleotide sequence: TGCGCCAGCAGCCAAGATATGGCCGGCGCGCTCTACGAGCAGTACTTC. This codes for CASSQDMAGALYEQYF.

This clonotype was observed many times. The chain recombines TRBV27 with TRBJ2-4; possibly TRBD1 or TRBD2 for D (6 bases each). Germline CDR1 reads MNHEY; CDR2 reads SMNVEV (reference sequence). Trimming stripped 3 bases from V and 7 bases from J, with 19 bases between. This CDR3 is 16 amino acids long. Written as DNA, the CDR3 is TGTGCCAGCAGTTTTACGGGGGCAACGGGAATTAACATTCAGTACTTC. Its protein product is CASSFTGATGINIQYF.